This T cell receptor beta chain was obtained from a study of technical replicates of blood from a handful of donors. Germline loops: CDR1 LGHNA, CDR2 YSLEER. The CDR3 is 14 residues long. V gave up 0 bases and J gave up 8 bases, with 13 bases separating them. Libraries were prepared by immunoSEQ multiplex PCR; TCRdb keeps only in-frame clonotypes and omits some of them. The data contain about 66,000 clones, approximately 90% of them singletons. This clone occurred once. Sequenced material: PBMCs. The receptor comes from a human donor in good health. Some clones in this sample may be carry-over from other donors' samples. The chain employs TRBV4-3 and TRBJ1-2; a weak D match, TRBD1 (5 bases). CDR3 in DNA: TGCGCCAGCAGCCAAGATAGGGGATTAGGGGGCTACACCTTC. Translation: CASSQDRGLGGYTF.